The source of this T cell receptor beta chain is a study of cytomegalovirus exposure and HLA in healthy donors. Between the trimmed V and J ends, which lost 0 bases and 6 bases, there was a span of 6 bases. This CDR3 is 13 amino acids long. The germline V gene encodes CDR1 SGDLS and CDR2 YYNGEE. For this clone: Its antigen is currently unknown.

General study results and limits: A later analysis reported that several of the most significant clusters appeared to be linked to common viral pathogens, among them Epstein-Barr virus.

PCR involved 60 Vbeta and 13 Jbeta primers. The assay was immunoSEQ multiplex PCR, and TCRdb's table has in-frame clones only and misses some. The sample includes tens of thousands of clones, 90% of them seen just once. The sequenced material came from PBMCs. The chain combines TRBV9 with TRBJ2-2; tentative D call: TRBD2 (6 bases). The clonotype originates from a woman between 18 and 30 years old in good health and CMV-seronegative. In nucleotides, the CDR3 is TGTGCCAGCAGCGTAGGGGGGGCCGGGGAGCTGTTTTTT. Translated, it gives CASSVGGAGELFF.